These T cell receptor beta chains were read from a single sample in a study of cytomegalovirus exposure and HLA in healthy donors. Sequenced by immunoSEQ multiplex PCR; TCRdb stores in-frame clones only, minus some. The sample lists about 190,000 clones; roughly 80% were seen once. The sequenced sample was PBMCs. These receptors were taken from a woman between 18 and 29 years old in good health and CMV-seronegative. CDR3s include the opening cysteine and the closing phenylalanine or tryptophan. D genes are given only for firm matches. The listing skips clone size in some rows; elsewhere it reads once, few, many or a size class.

>NA|NA|TRBJ1-1|11|TRBV20-1
CSAREQTEAFF
TGCAGTGCTAGAGAACAGACTGAAGCTTTCTTT
>TRBD2|NA|TRBJ2-1|19|TRBV10-3
CAISESRQGASGRLNEQFF
TGTGCCATCAGTGAGTCGAGACAGGGAGCTAGCGGGAGATTAAATGAGCAGTTCTTC
>NA|NA|TRBJ2-1|18|TRBV6-1
CASSEARRGASGHNEQFF
TGTGCCAGCAGTGAAGCGCGGAGGGGGGCTAGCGGCCACAATGAGCAGTTCTTC
>TRBD1|NA|TRBJ1-3|15|TRBV4-3
CASSQLTGPGNTIYF
TGCGCCAGCAGCCAGCTGACAGGGCCTGGAAACACCATATATTTT
>TRBD1|NA|TRBJ2-1|15|TRBV15
CATRPPGQSYNEQFF
TGTGCCACCAGACCCCCGGGACAGTCCTACAATGAGCAGTTCTTC
>NA|NA|TRBJ2-1|16|TRBV4-3
CASSQEIGVSYNEQFF
TGCGCCAGCAGCCAAGAGATCGGGGTCTCCTACAATGAGCAGTTCTTC
>TRBD2|NA|TRBJ2-7|14|TRBV19
CASSVAGTGYEQYF
TGTGCCAGTAGCGTAGCGGGAACAGGATACGAGCAGTACTTC
>NA|NA|TRBJ2-3|12|TRBV28
CASSFRGYTQYF
TGTGCCAGCAGTTTCAGAGGGTATACGCAGTATTTT
>TRBD1|NA|TRBJ1-2|14|TRBV11-3
CASSLRGQGDGYTF
TGTGCCAGCAGCTTACGAGGACAGGGGGATGGCTACACCTTC
>TRBD1|NA|TRBJ1-2|15|TRBV4-3
CASSQDRQGPYGYTF
TGCGCCAGCAGCCAAGACCGACAGGGTCCCTATGGCTACACCTTC
>TRBD1|few|TRBJ1-2|13|TRBV18
CASSEGQGYGYTF
TGTGCCAGCTCAGAGGGACAGGGCTACGGCTACACCTTC
>TRBD1|NA|TRBJ1-4|15|TRBV18
CASSLRTGEIEKLFF
TGTGCCAGCTCACTCCGGACAGGGGAAATAGAAAAACTGTTTTTT
>TRBD2|NA|TRBJ2-1|17|TRBV4-3
CASSQGRGRASPNEQFF
TGCGCCAGCAGCCAGGGACGCGGGAGGGCCAGTCCCAATGAGCAGTTCTTC
>NA|NA|TRBJ2-1|16|TRBV5-4
CASSLKATSNHNEQFF
TGTGCCAGCAGTCTCAAAGCGACTAGTAACCACAATGAGCAGTTCTTC
>NA|NA|TRBJ2-5|13|TRBV27
CASSFQGEETQYF
TGTGCCAGCAGTTTTCAAGGGGAAGAGACCCAGTACTTC
>TRBD2|NA|TRBJ2-1|15|TRBV7-6
CASSTSSGRFNEQFF
TGTGCCAGCAGCACATCTAGCGGGAGGTTTAATGAGCAGTTCTTC
>NA|NA|TRBJ1-5|13|TRBV18
CASSLQDNQPQHF
TGTGCCAGCTCACTACAGGACAATCAGCCCCAGCATTTT
>TRBD1|NA|TRBJ1-1|15|TRBV28
CASTGTGGTPAEAFF
TGTGCCAGCACGGGGACAGGGGGAACCCCGGCTGAAGCTTTCTTT
>TRBD2|NA|TRBJ2-2|16|TRBV4-3
CASSHFGGGDTGELFF
TGCGCCAGCAGCCACTTTGGCGGGGGGGACACCGGGGAGCTGTTTTTT
>NA|NA|TRBJ1-1|15|TRBV7-9
CASSLVYTANTEAFF
TGTGCCAGCAGCTTAGTATATACAGCAAACACTGAAGCTTTCTTT
>NA|few|TRBJ2-7|16|TRBV7-9
CASSSRRKGQAYEQYF
TGTGCCAGCAGCTCTAGAAGGAAGGGACAAGCCTACGAGCAGTACTTC
>NA|NA|TRBJ2-3|15|TRBV6-1
CASSGDLSSTDTQYF
TGTGCCAGCAGTGGCGACTTGTCTAGCACAGATACGCAGTATTTT
>TRBD1|NA|TRBJ1-4|17|TRBV15
CATSRDPSGQGREKLFF
TGTGCCACCAGCAGAGATCCCTCCGGACAGGGAAGGGAAAAACTGTTTTTT
>NA|NA|TRBJ1-1|15|TRBV27
CASTSMGPMNTEAFF
TGTGCCAGCACTAGTATGGGGCCGATGAACACTGAAGCTTTCTTT
>NA|NA|TRBJ2-3|14|TRBV4-3
CASSQTRYRDTQYF
TGCGCCAGCAGCCAAACCCGATATAGAGATACGCAGTATTTT
>NA|NA|TRBJ1-2|14|TRBV12-5
CASGLVREAYGYTF
TGTGCTAGTGGTTTGGTAAGAGAGGCCTATGGCTACACCTTC
>NA|NA|TRBJ2-5|15|TRBV30
CAWSVLEGFQETQYF
TGTGCCTGGAGTGTACTCGAGGGTTTCCAAGAGACCCAGTACTTC
>TRBD2|NA|TRBJ2-1|14|TRBV5-8
CASSSLAGYDEQFF
TGTGCCAGCAGCTCCCTAGCGGGATACGATGAGCAGTTCTTC
>NA|NA|TRBJ2-3|15|TRBV5-1
CASSLDGSTRDTQYF
TGCGCCAGCAGCTTAGACGGGAGTACCAGAGATACGCAGTATTTT
>NA|NA|TRBJ2-3|19|TRBV7-9
CASSLYLGSHLPSTDTQYF
TGTGCCAGCAGCTTATACCTTGGGAGCCACCTCCCCAGCACAGATACGCAGTATTTT